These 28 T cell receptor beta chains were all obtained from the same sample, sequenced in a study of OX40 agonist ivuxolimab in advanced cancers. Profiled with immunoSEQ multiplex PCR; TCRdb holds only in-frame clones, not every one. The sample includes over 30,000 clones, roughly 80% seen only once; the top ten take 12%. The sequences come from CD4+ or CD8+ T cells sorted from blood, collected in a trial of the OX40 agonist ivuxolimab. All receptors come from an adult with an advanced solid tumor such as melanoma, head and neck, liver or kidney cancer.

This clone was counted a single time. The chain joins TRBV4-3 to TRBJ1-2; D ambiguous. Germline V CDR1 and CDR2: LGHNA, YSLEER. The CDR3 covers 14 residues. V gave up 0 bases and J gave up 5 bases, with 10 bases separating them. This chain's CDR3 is CASSQDAFGYGYTF. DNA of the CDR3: TGCGCCAGCAGCCAAGATGCGTTTGGTTATGGCTACACCTTC.

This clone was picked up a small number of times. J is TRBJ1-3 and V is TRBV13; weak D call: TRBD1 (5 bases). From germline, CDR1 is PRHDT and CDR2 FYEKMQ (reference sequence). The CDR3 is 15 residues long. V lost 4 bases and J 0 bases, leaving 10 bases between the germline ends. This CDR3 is CASSCDGGSGNTIYF. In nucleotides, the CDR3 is TGTGCCAGCAGCTGCGATGGGGGCTCTGGAAACACCATATATTTT.

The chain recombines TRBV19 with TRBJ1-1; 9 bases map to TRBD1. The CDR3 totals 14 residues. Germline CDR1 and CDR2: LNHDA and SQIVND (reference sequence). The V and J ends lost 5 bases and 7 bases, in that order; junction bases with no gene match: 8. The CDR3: CASSDGTGPVEAFF. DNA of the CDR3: TGTGCCAGTAGTGATGGGACAGGGCCGGTTGAAGCTTTCTTT. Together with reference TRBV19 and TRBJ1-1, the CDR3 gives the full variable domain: DGGITQSPKYLFRKEGQNVTLSCEQNLNHDAMYWYRQDPGQGLRLIYYSQIVNDFQKGDIAEGYSVSREKKESFPLTVTSAQKNPTAFYLCASSDGTGPVEAFFGQGTRLTVV.

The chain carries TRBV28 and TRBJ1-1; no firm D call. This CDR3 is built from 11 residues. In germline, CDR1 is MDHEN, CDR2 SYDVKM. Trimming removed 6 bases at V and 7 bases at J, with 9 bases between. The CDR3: CASSRAYEAFF. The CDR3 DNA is TGTGCCAGCAGCAGAGCTTATGAAGCTTTCTTT.

CDR3 loop: CASRIQGRALGANVLTF. CDR3 nucleotide sequence: TGTGCCAGTAGGATTCAGGGTCGGGCTCTGGGGGCCAACGTCCTGACTTTC. The chain recombines TRBV19 with TRBJ2-6, with D possibly matching TRBD1 (5 bases). V was shortened by 6 bases and J by 4 bases, with 19 bases between the two germline ends. The CDR3 spans 17 residues. The germline V gene has CDR1 LNHDA and CDR2 SQIVND (reference sequence).

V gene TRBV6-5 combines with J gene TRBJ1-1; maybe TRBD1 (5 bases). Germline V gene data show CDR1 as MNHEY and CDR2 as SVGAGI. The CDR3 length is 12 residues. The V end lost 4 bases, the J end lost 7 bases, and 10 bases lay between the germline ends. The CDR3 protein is CASSLTGFEAFF. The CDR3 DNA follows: TGTGCCAGCAGTTTAACAGGTTTTGAAGCTTTCTTT.

The CDR3, as DNA: TGTGCCAGCAGCTTAGTGTCACGACCCTACCTTCCTTACGAGCAGTACTTC. Translating gives CASSLVSRPYLPYEQYF. The rearrangement joins TRBV7-2 to TRBJ2-7; no firm D call. Trimming took off 1 base at V and 4 bases at J, with 20 bases between the two ends. The CDR3 runs to 17 residues. CDR1 is SGHTA, CDR2 FQGNSA, per germline.

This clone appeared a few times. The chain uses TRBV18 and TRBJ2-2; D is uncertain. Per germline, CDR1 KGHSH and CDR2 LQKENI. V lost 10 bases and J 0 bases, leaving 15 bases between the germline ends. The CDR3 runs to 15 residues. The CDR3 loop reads CATLGLNANTGELFF. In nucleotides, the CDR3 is TGTGCCACCTTAGGGTTAAACGCGAACACCGGGGAGCTGTTTTTT.

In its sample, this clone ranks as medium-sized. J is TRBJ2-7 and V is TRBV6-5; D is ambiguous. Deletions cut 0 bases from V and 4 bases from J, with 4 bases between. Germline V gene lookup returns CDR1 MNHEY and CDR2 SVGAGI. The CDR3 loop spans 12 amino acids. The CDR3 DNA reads TGTGCCAGCAGTTACTCGAAATACGAGCAGTACTTC. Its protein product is CASSYSKYEQYF.

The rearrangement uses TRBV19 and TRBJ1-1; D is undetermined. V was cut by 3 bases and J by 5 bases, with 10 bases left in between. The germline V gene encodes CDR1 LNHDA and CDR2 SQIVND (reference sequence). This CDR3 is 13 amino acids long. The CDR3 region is CASSIGQETEAFF. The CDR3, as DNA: TGTGCCAGTAGTATTGGTCAGGAAACTGAAGCTTTCTTT.

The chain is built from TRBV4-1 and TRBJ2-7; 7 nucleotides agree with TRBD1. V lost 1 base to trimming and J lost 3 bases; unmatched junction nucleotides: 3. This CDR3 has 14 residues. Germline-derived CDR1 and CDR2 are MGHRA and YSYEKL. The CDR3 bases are TGCGCCAGCAGCCAAGGACAGGGCTACTACGAGCAGTACTTC. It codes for CASSQGQGYYEQYF.

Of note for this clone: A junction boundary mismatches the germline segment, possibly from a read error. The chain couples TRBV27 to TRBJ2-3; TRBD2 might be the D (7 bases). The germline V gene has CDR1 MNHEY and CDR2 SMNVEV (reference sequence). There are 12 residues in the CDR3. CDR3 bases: TGTGCCAGCAGTTTGGGGGCCGGGACTACCGTTTTT. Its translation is CASSLGAGTTVF.

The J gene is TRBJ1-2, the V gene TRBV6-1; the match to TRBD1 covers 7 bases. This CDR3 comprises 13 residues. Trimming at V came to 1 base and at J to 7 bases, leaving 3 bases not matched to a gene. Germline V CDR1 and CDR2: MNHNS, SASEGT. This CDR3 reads CASSEEGATGYTF. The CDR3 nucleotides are TGTGCCAGCAGTGAAGAGGGGGCGACTGGCTACACCTTC.

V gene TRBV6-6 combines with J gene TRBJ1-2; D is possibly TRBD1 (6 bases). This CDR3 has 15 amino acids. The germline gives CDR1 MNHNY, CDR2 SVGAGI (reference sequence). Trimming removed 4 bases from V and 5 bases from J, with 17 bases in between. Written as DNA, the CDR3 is TGTGCCAGCAGTTCCGGGGGGACAATTCAGTATGGCTACACCTTC. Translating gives CASSSGGTIQYGYTF.

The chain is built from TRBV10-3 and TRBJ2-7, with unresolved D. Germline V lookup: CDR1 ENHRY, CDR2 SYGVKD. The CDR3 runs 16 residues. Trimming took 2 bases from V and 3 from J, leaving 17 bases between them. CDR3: CAISETIGATNYEQYF. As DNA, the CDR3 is TGTGCCATCAGTGAGACGATCGGCGCCACCAACTACGAGCAGTACTTC.

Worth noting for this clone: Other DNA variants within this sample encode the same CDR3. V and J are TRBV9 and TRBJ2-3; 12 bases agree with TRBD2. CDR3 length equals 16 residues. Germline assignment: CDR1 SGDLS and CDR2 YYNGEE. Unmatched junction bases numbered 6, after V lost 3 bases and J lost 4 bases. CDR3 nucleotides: TGTGCCAGCAGCGCTCTAGCGGGAGGGAACCCAGATACGCAGTATTTT. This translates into CASSALAGGNPDTQYF.

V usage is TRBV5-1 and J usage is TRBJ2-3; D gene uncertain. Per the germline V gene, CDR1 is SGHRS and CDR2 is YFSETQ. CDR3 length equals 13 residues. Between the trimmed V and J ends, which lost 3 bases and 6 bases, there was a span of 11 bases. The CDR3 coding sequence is TGCGCCAGCAGCTCAATAGTTGGGGATACGCAGTATTTT. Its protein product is CASSSIVGDTQYF.

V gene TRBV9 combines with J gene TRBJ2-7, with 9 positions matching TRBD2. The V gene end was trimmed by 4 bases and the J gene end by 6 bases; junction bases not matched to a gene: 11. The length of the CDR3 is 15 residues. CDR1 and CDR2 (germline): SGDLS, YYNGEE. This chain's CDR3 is CASSPAGGPTVEQYF. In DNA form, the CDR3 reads TGTGCCAGCAGCCCAGCGGGAGGCCCCACTGTCGAGCAGTACTTC.

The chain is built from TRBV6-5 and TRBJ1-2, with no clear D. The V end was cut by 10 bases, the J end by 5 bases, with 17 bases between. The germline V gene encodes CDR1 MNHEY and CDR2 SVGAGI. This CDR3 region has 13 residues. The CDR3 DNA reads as TGTGCCACCACCCTGGAGCCAGCTTATGGCTACACCTTC. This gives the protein CATTLEPAYGYTF.

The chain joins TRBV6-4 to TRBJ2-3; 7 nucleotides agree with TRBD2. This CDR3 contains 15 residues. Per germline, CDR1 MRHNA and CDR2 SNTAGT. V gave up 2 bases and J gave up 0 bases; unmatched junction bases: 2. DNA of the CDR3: TGTGCCAGCAGTGACGGTAGCGGGAGCACAGATACGCAGTATTTT. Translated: CASSDGSGSTDTQYF.

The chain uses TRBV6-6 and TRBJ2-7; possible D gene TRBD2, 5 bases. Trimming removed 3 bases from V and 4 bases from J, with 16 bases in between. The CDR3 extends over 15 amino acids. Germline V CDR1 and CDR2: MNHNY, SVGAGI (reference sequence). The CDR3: CASSYGSGVLYEQYF. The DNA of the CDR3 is TGTGCCAGCAGTTATGGTTCCGGGGTCTTATACGAGCAGTACTTC.

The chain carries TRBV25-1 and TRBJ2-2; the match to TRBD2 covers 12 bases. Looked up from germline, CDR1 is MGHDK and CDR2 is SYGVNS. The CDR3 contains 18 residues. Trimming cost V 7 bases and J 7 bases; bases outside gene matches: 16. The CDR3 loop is CASKAQGLAGGKDGELFF. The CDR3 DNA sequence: TGTGCCAGCAAGGCCCAAGGGCTAGCGGGAGGGAAGGACGGGGAGCTGTTTTTT.

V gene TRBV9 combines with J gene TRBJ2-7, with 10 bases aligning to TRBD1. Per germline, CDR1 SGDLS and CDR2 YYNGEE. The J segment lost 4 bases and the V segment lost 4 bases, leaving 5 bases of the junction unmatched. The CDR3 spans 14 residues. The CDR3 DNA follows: TGTGCCAGCAGCCCTGAGGGACAGGGGTACGAGCAGTACTTC. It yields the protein CASSPEGQGYEQYF. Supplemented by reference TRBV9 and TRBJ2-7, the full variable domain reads DSGVTQTPKHLITATGQRVTLRCSPRSGDLSVYWYQQSLDQGLQFLIQYYNGEERAKGNILERFSAQQFPDLHSELNLSSLELGDSALYFCASSPEGQGYEQYFGPGTRLTVT.

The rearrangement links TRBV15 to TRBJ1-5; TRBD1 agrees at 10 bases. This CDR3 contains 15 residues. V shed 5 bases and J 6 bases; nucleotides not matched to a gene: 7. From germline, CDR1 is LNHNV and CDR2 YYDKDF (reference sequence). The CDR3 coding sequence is TGTGCCACCAGCCTGGGACAGGGGATCGGTCAGCCCCAGCATTTT. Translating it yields CATSLGQGIGQPQHF.

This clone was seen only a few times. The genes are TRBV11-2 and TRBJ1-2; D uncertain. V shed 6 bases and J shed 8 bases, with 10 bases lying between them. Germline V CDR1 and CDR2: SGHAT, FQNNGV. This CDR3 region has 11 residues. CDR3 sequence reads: CASSSLGGYTF. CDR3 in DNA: TGTGCCAGCAGTTCACTCGGCGGCTACACCTTC.

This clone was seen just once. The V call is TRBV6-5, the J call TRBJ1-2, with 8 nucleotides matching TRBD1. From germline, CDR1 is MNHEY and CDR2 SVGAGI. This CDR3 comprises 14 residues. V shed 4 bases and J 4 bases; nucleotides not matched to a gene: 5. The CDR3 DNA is TGTGCCAGCAGTTCAGGGGGCGGACCCTATGGCTACACCTTC. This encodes CASSSGGGPYGYTF.

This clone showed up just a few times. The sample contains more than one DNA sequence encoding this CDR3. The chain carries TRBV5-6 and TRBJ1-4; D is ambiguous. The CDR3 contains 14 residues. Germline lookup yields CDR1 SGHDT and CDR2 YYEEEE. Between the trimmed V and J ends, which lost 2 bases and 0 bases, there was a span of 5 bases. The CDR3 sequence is CASSLLATNEKLFF. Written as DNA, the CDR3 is TGTGCCAGCAGCTTATTGGCAACTAATGAAAAACTGTTTTTT.

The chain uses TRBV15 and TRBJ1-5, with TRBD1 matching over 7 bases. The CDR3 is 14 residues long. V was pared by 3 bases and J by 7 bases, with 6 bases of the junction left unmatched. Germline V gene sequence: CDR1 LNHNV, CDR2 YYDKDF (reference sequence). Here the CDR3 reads CATSRIQGHQPQHF. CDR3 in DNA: TGTGCCACCAGCAGGATACAGGGGCACCAGCCCCAGCATTTT.